The T cell receptor beta chain described here comes from a study of shared clonotypes between healthy human individuals. Study context: Researchers assigned three CD4 naive, three CD4 memory, two CD8 naive and one CD8 memory plate to each donor.

Comments on this clone: Other DNA sequences from this sample encode an identical CDR3 as well.

This CDR3 is 14 amino acids long. The germline V gene encodes CDR1 SGHRS and CDR2 YFSETQ. Germline trimming cut 4 bases from V and 8 bases from J; bases unmatched to any gene: 6. Repertoires were generated with immunoSEQ multiplex PCR, while TCRdb's copy carries only in-frame clones and drops some. This table has fewer than 850,000 clones, around 72% appearing once. Sequencing was performed on memory CD4+ T cells sorted from blood. As for subset: CD45RA-negative fraction. This TCR came from a woman in her 30s in good health. V gene TRBV5-1 combines with J gene TRBJ1-4; 9 bases agree with TRBD1. The CDR3 protein is CASSPGTGPEKLFF. Written as DNA, the CDR3 is TGCGCCAGCAGCCCCGGGACAGGGCCAGAAAAACTGTTTTTT.